Listed here is a single T cell receptor beta chain. Antigen unknown. This record belongs to a study of shared clonotypes between healthy human individuals. Study-wide points: Inspection by rarefaction showed sorted-subset sequencing to be incomplete despite large depth.

Assay used: immunoSEQ multiplex PCR; TCRdb lists only in-frame clones, some missing. The profile shows 1.5 million to 2.5 million clones, over 85% of them singletons. As defined, naive CD8 cells were CD45RO-negative and positively selected for CCR7, with terminally differentiated effector memory CD45RA+ cells excluded. Sequenced input: naive CD8+ T cells sorted from blood. The TCR was taken from a man between 18 and 35 years old in good health.

CDR3 nucleotides: TGTGCCAGCAGTTTACCGGGACCCCAAGGGGACCAGCCCCAGCATTTT. This encodes CASSLPGPQGDQPQHF. This sequence joins TRBV6-5 and TRBJ1-5, with D perhaps matching TRBD1 (5 bases). Germline CDR1 MNHEY, CDR2 SVGAGI. The CDR3 contains 16 residues. Trimming cost V 4 bases and J 7 bases, with 20 bases left between them.